This TCR beta chain was obtained from a study of cytomegalovirus exposure and HLA in healthy donors. Study-level results: Several of the most significant clusters appeared, in a later analysis, to be linked to common viral pathogens. The number of N-insertions in an Asian-associated ancestry cluster was reportedly below the approximately 700-donor mean in a later analysis. CMV serostatus was the only recorded immune exposure for donors. Follow-up analysis later connected one missense variant in DCLRE1C with trimming of TCR beta V- and J-genes.

V was trimmed by 2 bases and J by 1 base, leaving 14 bases between them. Germline CDR1 MNHEY, CDR2 SVGAGI. The CDR3 contains 16 residues. Note on this clone: What it binds is unknown.

The primer mix had 60 Vbeta and 13 Jbeta primers. Sequencing used immunoSEQ multiplex PCR; TCRdb keeps in-frame clones, though not all of them. In the table there are approximately 160,000 clones, roughly three quarters of which are singletons. This receptor was obtained from a male donor in good health and CMV-seropositive. The rearrangement uses TRBV6-5 and TRBJ1-2, with D unclear. The sequenced sample consisted of PBMCs. CDR3: CASSYGGGVVNYGYTF. The CDR3 region has the DNA TGTGCCAGCAGTTACGGAGGCGGAGTAGTTAACTATGGCTACACCTTC.